Sequencing of this T cell receptor beta chain was carried out in a study of cytomegalovirus exposure and HLA in healthy donors. Vbeta (60) and Jbeta (13) primers were used in the PCR. The repertoire was sequenced with immunoSEQ multiplex PCR; TCRdb's copy has only in-frame clones and lacks some. This sample yields 150,000 to 200,000 clones, of which roughly 80% are seen a single time; around 6.9% belongs to the top ten. There are 16 residues in the CDR3. CDR1 and CDR2 (germline): SEHNR, FQNEAQ (reference sequence). Trimming took off 5 bases at V and 0 bases at J, with 14 bases between the two ends. The sample consisted of PBMCs. This TCR derives from a male donor in good health and CMV-seropositive. The rearrangement links TRBV7-9 to TRBJ2-1; weak D call: TRBD2 (5 bases). The CDR3 reads CASSPPRGRSYNEQFF. The CDR3 DNA reads TGTGCCAGCAGCCCCCCTCGCGGGCGCTCCTACAATGAGCAGTTCTTC. The complete variable domain, with remaining parts taken from reference TRBV7-9 and TRBJ2-1, reads DTGVSQNPRHKITKRGQNVTFRCDPISEHNRLYWYRQTLGQGPEFLTYFQNEAQLEKSRLLSDRFSAERPKGSFSTLEIQRTEQGDSAMYLCASSPPRGRSYNEQFFGPGTRLTVL.